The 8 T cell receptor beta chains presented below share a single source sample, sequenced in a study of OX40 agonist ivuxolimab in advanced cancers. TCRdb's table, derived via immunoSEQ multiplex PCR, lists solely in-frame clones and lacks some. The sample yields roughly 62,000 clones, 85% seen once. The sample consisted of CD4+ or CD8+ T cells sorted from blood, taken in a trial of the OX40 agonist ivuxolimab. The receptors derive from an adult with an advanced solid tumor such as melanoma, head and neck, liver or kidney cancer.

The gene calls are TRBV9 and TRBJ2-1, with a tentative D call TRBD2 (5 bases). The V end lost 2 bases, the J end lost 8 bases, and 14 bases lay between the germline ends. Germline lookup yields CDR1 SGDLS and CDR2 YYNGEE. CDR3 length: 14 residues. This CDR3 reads CASSVDASSDEQFF. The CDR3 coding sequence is TGTGCCAGCAGCGTCGACGCTAGCAGCGATGAGCAGTTCTTC.

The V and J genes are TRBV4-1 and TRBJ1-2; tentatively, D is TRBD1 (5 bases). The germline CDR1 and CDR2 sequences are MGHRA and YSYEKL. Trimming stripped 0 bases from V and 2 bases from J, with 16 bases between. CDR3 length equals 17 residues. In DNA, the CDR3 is TGCGCCAGCAGCCAAGATGGGATTCAGGGACTAAACTATGGCTACACCTTC. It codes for CASSQDGIQGLNYGYTF.

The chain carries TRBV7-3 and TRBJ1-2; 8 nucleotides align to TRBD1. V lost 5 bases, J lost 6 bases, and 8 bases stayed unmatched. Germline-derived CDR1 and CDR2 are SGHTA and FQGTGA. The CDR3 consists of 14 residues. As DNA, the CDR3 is TGTGCCAGCAGCGACAGGGGCGTGTTTGATGGCTACACCTTC. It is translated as CASSDRGVFDGYTF.

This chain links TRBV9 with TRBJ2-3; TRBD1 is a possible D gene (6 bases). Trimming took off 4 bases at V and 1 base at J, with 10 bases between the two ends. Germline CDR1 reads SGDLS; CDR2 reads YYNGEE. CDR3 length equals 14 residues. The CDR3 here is CASSPRTGTDTQYF. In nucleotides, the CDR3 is TGTGCCAGCAGCCCGAGGACAGGCACAGATACGCAGTATTTT.

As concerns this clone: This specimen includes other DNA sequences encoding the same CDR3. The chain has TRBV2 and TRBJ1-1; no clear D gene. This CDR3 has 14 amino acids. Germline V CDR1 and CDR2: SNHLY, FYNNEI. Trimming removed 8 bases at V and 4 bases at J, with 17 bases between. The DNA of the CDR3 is TGTGCCAGCTCAGAACAAACACCGTTCACTGAAGCTTTCTTT. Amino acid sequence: CASSEQTPFTEAFF.

The CDR3 sequence is CATSRVGTFTYEQYF. Written as DNA, the CDR3 is TGTGCCACCAGCAGAGTCGGGACGTTTACCTACGAGCAGTACTTC. The chain carries TRBV15 and TRBJ2-7; D is possibly TRBD1 or TRBD2 (5 bases each). V was cut by 1 base and J by 2 bases, with 12 bases left in between. Germline CDR1 reads LNHNV; CDR2 reads YYDKDF (reference sequence). This CDR3 has 15 residues.

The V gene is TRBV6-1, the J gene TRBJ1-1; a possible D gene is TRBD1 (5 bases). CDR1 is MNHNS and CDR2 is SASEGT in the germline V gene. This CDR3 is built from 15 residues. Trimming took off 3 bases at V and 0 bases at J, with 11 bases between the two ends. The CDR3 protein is CASSDQGRLNTEAFF. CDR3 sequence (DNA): TGTGCCAGCAGTGATCAGGGACGTTTGAACACTGAAGCTTTCTTT.

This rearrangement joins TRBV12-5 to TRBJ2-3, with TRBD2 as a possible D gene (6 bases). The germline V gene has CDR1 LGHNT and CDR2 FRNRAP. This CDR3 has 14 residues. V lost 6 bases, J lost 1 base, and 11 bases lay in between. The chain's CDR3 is CASGFGGRTDTQYF. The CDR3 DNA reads TGTGCTAGTGGATTCGGGGGTCGCACAGATACGCAGTATTTT.